The rows below give T cell receptor beta chains drawn from one sample of a study of OX40 agonist ivuxolimab in advanced cancers. Clones were read by immunoSEQ multiplex PCR, and TCRdb kept only the in-frame ones, dropping some. The data contain 60,000 to 75,000 clones, around 83% of them singletons. The material sequenced was CD4+ or CD8+ T cells sorted from blood, taken in a trial of the OX40 agonist ivuxolimab. All receptors come from an adult with an advanced solid tumor such as melanoma, head and neck, liver or kidney cancer. Both conserved end residues are part of each CDR3. The D gene is left open where the match is weak. Some rows mark clone size as missing; the rest say once, few, many or name a class of expanded clone.

abundance | d_gene | j_gene | v_gene | CDR3aa | CDR3nt
NA | TRBD2 | TRBJ2-2 | TRBV10-3 | CAISEWEGRELFF | TGTGCCATCAGTGAATGGGAGGGCAGGGAGCTGTTTTTT
NA | TRBD1 | TRBJ1-6 | TRBV7-2 | CASTRQGTNNSPLHF | TGTGCCAGCACCCGACAGGGGACCAATAATTCACCCCTCCACTTT
NA | NA | TRBJ1-2 | TRBV6-5 | CASSPTGERNGYTF | TGTGCCAGCAGCCCTACAGGAGAGCGGAATGGCTACACCTTC
once | TRBD1 | TRBJ2-3 | TRBV19 | CASSPGTGRTDTQYF | TGTGCCAGTAGTCCAGGGACAGGGCGCACAGATACGCAGTATTTT
NA | NA | TRBJ1-6 | TRBV6-1 | CASSEVEGRFSPLHF | TGTGCCAGCAGTGAAGTTGAAGGGAGATTTTCACCCCTCCACTTT
NA | TRBD1 | TRBJ2-1 | TRBV5-4 | CASSPRDRGYNEQFF | TGTGCCAGCAGCCCCCGGGACAGGGGCTACAATGAGCAGTTCTTC
NA | NA | TRBJ2-5 | TRBV30 | CAWSVHRETQYF | TGTGCCTGGAGTGTACACAGGGAGACCCAGTACTTC
once | TRBD2 | TRBJ2-7 | TRBV6-1 | CASSEISGLYEQYF | TGTGCCAGCAGTGAAATTAGCGGGCTCTACGAGCAGTACTTC
NA | NA | TRBJ1-5 | TRBV28 | CASSLRGKQPQHF | TGTGCCAGCAGTTTAAGGGGAAAGCAGCCCCAGCATTTT
NA | NA | TRBJ2-4 | TRBV5-1 | CASSPQGAKNIQYF | TGCGCCAGCAGCCCCCAGGGAGCCAAAAACATTCAGTACTTC
few | NA | TRBJ2-3 | TRBV6-6 | CASSLDRSTDTQYF | TGTGCCAGCAGTTTAGATAGGAGCACAGATACGCAGTATTTT
NA | NA | TRBJ2-7 | TRBV28 | CASSLEQVSYEQYF | TGTGCCAGCAGTTTGGAGCAGGTGTCTTACGAGCAGTACTTC
NA | TRBD2 | TRBJ2-3 | TRBV4-2 | CASSFPLAGSGTDTQYF | TGTGCCAGCAGCTTCCCCCTAGCGGGGTCTGGCACAGATACGCAGTATTTT
once | TRBD1 | TRBJ1-1 | TRBV30 | CAWRQGHTEAFF | TGTGCCTGGAGACAGGGGCACACTGAAGCTTTCTTT
NA | NA | TRBJ2-1 | TRBV6-6 | CASKGAGNNNEQFF | TGTGCCAGCAAGGGAGCTGGCAACAACAATGAGCAGTTCTTC
NA | NA | TRBJ2-7 | TRBV29-1 | CSVESTYEQYF | TGCAGCGTAGAAAGTACCTACGAGCAGTACTTC
NA | TRBD1 | TRBJ1-6 | TRBV11-2 | CASSPGRGTGNSPLHF | TGTGCCAGCAGCCCGGGAAGGGGGACAGGGAATTCACCCCTCCACTTT
once | NA | TRBJ1-1 | TRBV28 | CASIETLNTEAFF | TGTGCCAGCATTGAGACACTGAACACTGAAGCTTTCTTT
few | NA | TRBJ1-3 | TRBV30 | CAWSVPGAGNTIYF | TGTGCCTGGAGTGTACCAGGGGCTGGAAACACCATATATTTT
NA | NA | TRBJ2-6 | TRBV5-1 | CASSLSSGLANVLTF | TGCGCCAGCAGCTTGTCCTCGGGATTAGCCAACGTCCTGACTTTC
NA | TRBD1 | TRBJ2-1 | TRBV6-1 | CASRARQGPYNEQFF | TGTGCCAGCAGAGCCCGACAGGGCCCCTACAATGAGCAGTTCTTC
NA | TRBD2 | TRBJ2-3 | TRBV2 | CAGSSGGADTQYF | TGTGCCGGGTCTAGCGGTGGGGCGGATACGCAGTATTTT
NA | NA | TRBJ2-7 | TRBV7-8 | CASSLRPGVFVYEQYF | TGTGCCAGCAGCTTACGGCCCGGGGTCTTCGTCTACGAGCAGTACTTC
NA | NA | TRBJ1-5 | TRBV6-5 | CASSPPRGESAQHF | TGTGCCAGCAGTCCTCCCCGAGGAGAATCAGCCCAGCATTTT
NA | NA | TRBJ1-6 | TRBV7-2 | CASSFQYNSPLHF | TGTGCCAGCAGCTTTCAGTATAATTCACCCCTCCACTTT
once | NA | TRBJ1-4 | TRBV28 | CASSLGMPNEKLFF | TGTGCCAGCAGTTTAGGCATGCCTAATGAAAAACTGTTTTTT
many | TRBD2 | TRBJ2-5 | TRBV7-2 | CASSHPGTSGKTQYF | TGTGCCAGCAGCCACCCAGGGACTAGCGGAAAGACCCAGTACTTC
NA | NA | TRBJ1-1 | TRBV19 | CASSLVGSRNTEAFF | TGTGCCAGTAGTCTCGTCGGGTCGAGGAACACTGAAGCTTTCTTT
NA | TRBD1 | TRBJ2-7 | TRBV5-4 | CASSPRDRGFREQYF | TGTGCCAGCAGCCCCCGGGACAGGGGCTTTCGCGAGCAGTACTTC
once | NA | TRBJ2-7 | TRBV10-1 | CATRDSGTYEQYF | TGCGCCACCCGGGACTCCGGGACCTACGAGCAGTACTTC
NA | NA | TRBJ1-6 | TRBV10-3 | CAISQFSADSPLHF | TGTGCCATCAGCCAGTTTTCTGCAGACTCACCCCTCCACTTT
NA | NA | TRBJ1-1 | TRBV9 | CASSVTPQNTEAFF | TGTGCCAGCAGCGTTACCCCCCAGAACACTGAAGCTTTCTTT
NA | NA | TRBJ1-3 | TRBV7-9 | CASSFMQLSGNTIYF | TGTGCCAGCAGCTTTATGCAGCTCTCTGGAAACACCATATATTTT
NA | NA | TRBJ1-3 | TRBV10-3 | CAISEPGSRGNTIYF | TGTGCCATCAGTGAGCCAGGGTCGAGAGGAAACACCATATATTTT
NA | NA | TRBJ1-5 | TRBV6-5 | CASSSGYSNQPQHF | TGTGCCAGCAGTTCAGGGTATAGCAATCAGCCCCAGCATTTT
NA | TRBD1 | TRBJ1-1 | TRBV2 | CASRADRARSTEAFF | TGTGCCAGCAGGGCGGACAGGGCTCGATCCACTGAAGCTTTCTTT
NA | NA | TRBJ1-2 | TRBV28 | CASSGRDSWGYTF | TGTGCCAGCAGTGGCAGGGATTCTTGGGGCTACACCTTC
NA | NA | TRBJ2-5 | TRBV29-1 | CSVEEETAWEGETQYF | TGCAGCGTTGAAGAAGAGACAGCATGGGAAGGAGAGACCCAGTACTTC